This T cell receptor beta chain derives from a study of graft-versus-host responses after intestinal transplantation (dated by TCRdb to the early 2020s). Regarding the study in general: Recipients received multivisceral, liver-intestinal, or isolated intestinal transplants. Graft-versus-host and host-versus-graft alloreactive T cell clones were tracked in the graft, circulation and bone marrow after intestinal transplantation using bulk TCR-beta CDR3 sequencing. Donor T cell macrochimerism was defined as a peak of at least 4% donor T cells among recipient peripheral blood mononuclear cells. Alloreactive clones were identified by sequencing pre-transplant mixed lymphocyte reaction products and comparing these products with unstimulated pre-transplant donor and recipient T cells. Every recipient was given anti-thymocyte globulin induction, followed by approximately 3 years of maintenance tacrolimus and steroids. Rather than going through the commercial service, samples from three later patients were sequenced in-house on an Illumina MiSeq and processed with MiXCR. The cohort enrolled some 23 intestinal transplant recipients including one retransplant, and 3 patients lacking pretransplant specimens were excluded.

General study outcomes and caveats: The relatively low number and heterogeneity of intestinal transplant patients limited the conclusions. In patients with donor T cell macrochimerism, the allografts had high GvH to HvG T cell clonal ratios. GvH clones were found in recipient bone marrow, and some of the GvH clones appeared earlier in ileal mucosa or blood, which is consistent with an intestinal mucosal origin. Early after transplant, peak levels of circulating GvH clones were found to be associated with declines in HvG clones.

The CDR3 spans 17 residues, from the cysteine through the phenylalanine. Only the CDR3 DNA is retained, 51 bases long and in frame from the first base. The germline V gene (reference sequence) supplies CDR1 MNHEY and CDR2 SMNVEV. Trimming removed 2 bases from V and 0 bases from J; the gene matches leave 8 bases unexplained. Blood samples were collected up to 4 times in the first month after transplant and then at least monthly when available. Library preparation employed the immunoSEQ multiplex PCR assay. For most patients, high-throughput TCR-beta CDR3 sequencing of genomic DNA was performed by Adaptive Biotechnologies. Concerning the study's data processing: TCR sequencing data for approximately 19 patients were retrieved from Adaptive's ImmunoSEQ software; a few other patients were processed with MiXCR and VDJtools. CDR3 nucleotide sequences shared between donor and recipient were removed because the origin of such sequences could not be assigned. At least 2-fold expansion over unstimulated cells and a minimum CFSE-low frequency of 0.002% (template counts) or 0.001% (read counts) were required for clones to be classified as alloreactive. Clones detected in sequenced pre-transplant spleen, lymph node, or MLR CFSE-low populations of the donor or recipient were defined as mappable. The cumulative frequency of alloreactive clones was calculated as a percentage of all sequences, weighted by copy number. TCRdb carries this immuneACCESS record with in-frame sequences only. Its versions omit some clonotypes, under half of them owing to an unresolved V gene in the studies checked, with the rest unexplained. The V and J calls and clone size come from that table; D and trimming were worked out from the DNA. The sample table contains roughly 53,000 clones; only one count was recorded for about 89% of them. The leading ten clones occupy around 5.5% of the sample.

As regards this clone: Which antigen it targets is not known. The input lacks base qualities; no much larger clone sits a single base away.

The sequencing here drew on PBMCs, taken roughly 660 days after intestinal transplant. The TCR sequence derives from a human patient who received an intestinal transplant, so some T cells may come from the graft donor. Recombination joined TRBV27 with TRBJ2-3, with 7 bases aligning to TRBD1. The nucleotides read TGTGCCAGCAGTTTAACCGGGACAGAGTTTAGCACAGATACGCAGTATTTT. The encoded protein is CASSLTGTEFSTDTQYF.